Listed below are T cell receptor beta chains from one sample, sequenced in a study of T cell repertoires in cytomegalovirus infection. For these TCRs, the target antigens are not known. TCRdb re-derived calls from the reads in MiXCR, one entry per CDR3 protein. Of about 890,000 distinct CDR3 sequences listed, around 31% are singletons. The specimen comprised cultured CD8+ T cells from PBMCs, sampled from culture after CMV antigen stimulation. Receptors originate from a human donor in good health (CMV status not recorded). Some clones in this sample may be carry-over from other donors' samples. CDR3s include the opening cysteine and the closing phenylalanine or tryptophan. A D gene is named only where the DNA matches it firmly. Clone sizes are given selectively: once, few, many, or a class where the clone is expanded.

clone_size	v_call	d_call	j_call	cdr3_aa	cdr3_nt
many	TRBV7-2	-	TRBJ2-3	CASSLRATSTDTQYF	TGTGCCAGCAGTCTCCGGGCGACTAGCACAGATACGCAGTATTTT
few	TRBV6-2/TRBV6-3	TRBD1	TRBJ1-5	CASSTLSRQGDQPQHF	TGTGCCAGCAGCACTCTATCCCGACAGGGGGATCAGCCCCAGCATTTT
-	TRBV6-1	TRBD1	TRBJ1-5	CASSRTGSGNQPQHF	TGTGCCAGCAGTAGGACAGGGTCGGGCAATCAGCCCCAGCATTTT
many	TRBV5-4	-	TRBJ2-3	CASSLPTEPPSTDTQYF	TGTGCCAGCAGCTTGCCAACAGAACCTCCTAGCACAGATACGCAGTATTTT
few	TRBV7-6	-	TRBJ1-1	CASSLDWAGTEAFF	TGTGCCAGCAGCTTAGACTGGGCAGGCACTGAAGCTTTCTTT
-	TRBV10-3	-	TRBJ1-5	CAISPDRSDQPQHF	TGTGCCATCAGTCCAGACAGGTCGGATCAGCCCCAGCATTTT
-	TRBV27	-	TRBJ1-1	CASSLEGGLNTEAFF	TGTGCCAGCAGTTTGGAGGGCGGCTTGAACACTGAAGCTTTCTTT
-	TRBV5-1	-	TRBJ1-1	CASSWRDGTEAFF	TGCGCCAGCAGCTGGCGGGATGGCACTGAAGCTTTCTTT
-	TRBV3-1	TRBD1	TRBJ2-5	CASSQSGQGAEETQYF	TGTGCCAGCAGCCAAAGCGGACAGGGGGCTGAAGAGACCCAGTACTTC
many	TRBV7-3	-	TRBJ2-2	CASSLDGSNTGELFF	TGTGCCAGCAGCTTGGACGGGTCGAACACCGGGGAGCTGTTTTTT
-	TRBV7-6	TRBD2	TRBJ2-5	CASSLRPRTSLRPQETQYF	TGTGCCAGCAGCCTACGACCCAGGACTAGTCTACGCCCACAAGAGACCCAGTACTTC
-	TRBV4-1	TRBD1	TRBJ1-5	CASRQVQGDNQPQHF	TGCGCCAGCAGGCAAGTACAGGGGGACAATCAGCCCCAGCATTTT
few	TRBV28	-	TRBJ1-5	CASSPPRTRSSNQPQHF	TGTGCCAGCAGTCCCCCGCGTACGCGGAGTAGCAATCAGCCCCAGCATTTT
few	TRBV6-6	TRBD2	TRBJ2-1	CASRGLALNEQFF	TGTGCCAGCAGGGGACTAGCTTTAAATGAGCAGTTCTTC
-	TRBV20-1	-	TRBJ2-1	CSARTVDYNEQFF	TGCAGTGCTCGGACAGTGGATTACAATGAGCAGTTCTTC
-	TRBV19	TRBD1	TRBJ1-2	CASSNRDRVLNYGYTF	TGTGCCAGTAGTAACCGGGACAGGGTCCTGAACTATGGCTACACCTTC
-	TRBV19	-	TRBJ1-2	CASSMGGDIYGYTF	TGTGCCAGTAGTATGGGCGGTGATATATATGGCTACACCTTC
-	TRBV5-3	TRBD2	TRBJ2-3	CASSPFSGGSPLSTDTQYF	TGTGCCAGCAGCCCCTTTAGCGGGGGGTCGCCCCTTAGCACAGATACGCAGTATTTT
once	TRBV9	-	TRBJ1-2	CASSVTGVPSPNYGYTF	TGTGCCAGCAGCGTAACAGGAGTCCCCTCTCCTAACTATGGCTACACCTTC
-	TRBV7-2	-	TRBJ1-1	CASTLNHLRNTEAFF	TGTGCCAGCACCCTTAACCATTTGAGGAACACTGAAGCTTTCTTT
-	TRBV15	-	TRBJ1-1	CATSRDQLQGNTNTEAFF	TGTGCCACCAGCAGAGATCAACTGCAGGGGAACACGAACACTGAAGCTTTCTTT
-	TRBV12-3/TRBV12-4	TRBD2	TRBJ2-4	CASSSQRGMTAIQYF	TGTGCCAGCAGTTCCCAGCGGGGGATGACTGCCATTCAGTACTTC
once	TRBV10-2	TRBD1	TRBJ1-2	CASSEKGAWYTYGYTF	TGCGCCAGCAGTGAGAAGGGGGCATGGTATACCTATGGCTACACCTTC
-	TRBV7-6	-	TRBJ1-4	CASSPWGGNEKLFF	TGTGCCAGCAGCCCCTGGGGGGGAAATGAAAAACTGTTTTTT
-	TRBV12-3/TRBV12-4	-	TRBJ2-2	CASSFIGTTNTGELFF	TGTGCCAGCAGTTTTATCGGGACCACGAACACCGGGGAGCTGTTTTTT
many	TRBV2	-	TRBJ2-3	CASRGQGIGTDTQYF	TGTGCCAGCAGGGGTCAAGGGATTGGGACAGATACGCAGTATTTT
many	TRBV7-8	TRBD2	TRBJ2-2	CASSLAFPRGVAGLNGELFF	TGTGCCAGCAGCTTAGCGTTTCCTAGAGGGGTAGCGGGGCTGAACGGGGAGCTGTTTTTT
-	TRBV18	TRBD1	TRBJ2-5	CASSPHQGARETQYF	TGTGCCAGCTCACCACATCAGGGGGCGAGGGAGACCCAGTACTTC
few	TRBV11-1	-	TRBJ1-2	CASGAEAFGYTF	TGTGCCAGCGGGGCGGAGGCATTTGGCTACACCTTC
-	TRBV7-8	-	TRBJ1-4	CASSYRERPGEKLFF	TGTGCCAGCAGCTACAGGGAGCGGCCAGGTGAAAAACTGTTTTTT
-	TRBV15	TRBD1	TRBJ2-7	CATSLGQGSYEQYF	TGTGCCACCAGCCTCGGACAGGGTAGCTACGAGCAGTACTTC
-	TRBV4-2	-	TRBJ2-1	CASSQYIPIDRWSNEQFF	TGTGCCAGCAGCCAATACATACCAATAGATCGGTGGTCCAATGAGCAGTTCTTC
few	TRBV7-6	TRBD2	TRBJ2-3	CASSHIRRGLADTDTQYF	TGTGCCAGCAGCCACATCAGACGGGGACTAGCGGACACAGATACGCAGTATTTT
few	TRBV5-1	-	TRBJ2-1	CASSLGDATRDDSGYNEQFF	TGCGCCAGCAGCTTGGGGGACGCCACCCGAGATGACTCCGGGTACAATGAGCAGTTCTTC
-	TRBV6-2/TRBV6-3	-	TRBJ2-1	CASSYSLQTNEQFF	TGTGCCAGCAGTTACAGTCTACAAACCAATGAGCAGTTCTTC
-	TRBV2	-	TRBJ2-7	CASSEAGGTSYEQYF	TGTGCCAGCAGTGAAGCTGGGGGAACCTCCTACGAGCAGTACTTC
many	TRBV7-7	TRBD1	TRBJ2-5	CASSLTPTGALEETQYF	TGTGCTAGCAGCCTAACCCCGACAGGGGCGCTTGAAGAGACCCAGTACTTC
-	TRBV20-1	TRBD1	TRBJ1-2	CSARPKQGMLSSNYGYTF	TGCAGTGCTAGACCTAAACAGGGGATGCTTTCATCGAACTATGGCTACACCTTC
-	TRBV6-2/TRBV6-3	-	TRBJ1-2	CASSYGGYTRGGYTF	TGTGCCAGCAGTTATGGAGGGTACACTCGAGGAGGCTACACCTTC
few	TRBV7-9	-	TRBJ2-4	CASSLGGPGNIQYF	TGTGCCAGCAGCTTAGGGGGGCCGGGTAACATTCAGTACTTC
-	TRBV4-1	TRBD2	TRBJ2-1	CASSQVTGGAKEQFF	TGCGCCAGCAGCCAAGTTACGGGGGGGGCCAAGGAGCAGTTCTTC
few	TRBV27	-	TRBJ1-2	CASSPGTQIPNYGYTF	TGTGCCAGCAGTCCGGGGACGCAAATTCCTAACTATGGCTACACCTTC
-	TRBV5-5	-	TRBJ2-1	CASSQPGLTPSNEQFF	TGTGCCAGCAGCCAACCCGGACTGACACCCTCTAATGAGCAGTTCTTC
few	TRBV12-3/TRBV12-4	-	TRBJ2-3	CATQGGVDTDTQYF	TGTGCCACACAGGGAGGGGTAGACACAGATACGCAGTATTTT
many	TRBV27	-	TRBJ2-1	CASGEASYNEQFF	TGTGCCAGCGGAGAAGCCTCCTACAATGAGCAGTTCTTC
few	TRBV28	-	TRBJ1-1	CASSKAGRTEAFF	TGTGCCAGCAGTAAGGCAGGGAGAACTGAAGCTTTCTTT
few	TRBV6-2/TRBV6-3	-	TRBJ1-1	CASSYSYFGGTEAFF	TGTGCCAGCAGTTACTCTTATTTCGGGGGTACTGAAGCTTTCTTT
few	TRBV19	-	TRBJ2-1	CASSTPTGAGNEQFF	TGTGCCAGTAGTACTCCCACGGGGGCAGGAAATGAGCAGTTCTTC